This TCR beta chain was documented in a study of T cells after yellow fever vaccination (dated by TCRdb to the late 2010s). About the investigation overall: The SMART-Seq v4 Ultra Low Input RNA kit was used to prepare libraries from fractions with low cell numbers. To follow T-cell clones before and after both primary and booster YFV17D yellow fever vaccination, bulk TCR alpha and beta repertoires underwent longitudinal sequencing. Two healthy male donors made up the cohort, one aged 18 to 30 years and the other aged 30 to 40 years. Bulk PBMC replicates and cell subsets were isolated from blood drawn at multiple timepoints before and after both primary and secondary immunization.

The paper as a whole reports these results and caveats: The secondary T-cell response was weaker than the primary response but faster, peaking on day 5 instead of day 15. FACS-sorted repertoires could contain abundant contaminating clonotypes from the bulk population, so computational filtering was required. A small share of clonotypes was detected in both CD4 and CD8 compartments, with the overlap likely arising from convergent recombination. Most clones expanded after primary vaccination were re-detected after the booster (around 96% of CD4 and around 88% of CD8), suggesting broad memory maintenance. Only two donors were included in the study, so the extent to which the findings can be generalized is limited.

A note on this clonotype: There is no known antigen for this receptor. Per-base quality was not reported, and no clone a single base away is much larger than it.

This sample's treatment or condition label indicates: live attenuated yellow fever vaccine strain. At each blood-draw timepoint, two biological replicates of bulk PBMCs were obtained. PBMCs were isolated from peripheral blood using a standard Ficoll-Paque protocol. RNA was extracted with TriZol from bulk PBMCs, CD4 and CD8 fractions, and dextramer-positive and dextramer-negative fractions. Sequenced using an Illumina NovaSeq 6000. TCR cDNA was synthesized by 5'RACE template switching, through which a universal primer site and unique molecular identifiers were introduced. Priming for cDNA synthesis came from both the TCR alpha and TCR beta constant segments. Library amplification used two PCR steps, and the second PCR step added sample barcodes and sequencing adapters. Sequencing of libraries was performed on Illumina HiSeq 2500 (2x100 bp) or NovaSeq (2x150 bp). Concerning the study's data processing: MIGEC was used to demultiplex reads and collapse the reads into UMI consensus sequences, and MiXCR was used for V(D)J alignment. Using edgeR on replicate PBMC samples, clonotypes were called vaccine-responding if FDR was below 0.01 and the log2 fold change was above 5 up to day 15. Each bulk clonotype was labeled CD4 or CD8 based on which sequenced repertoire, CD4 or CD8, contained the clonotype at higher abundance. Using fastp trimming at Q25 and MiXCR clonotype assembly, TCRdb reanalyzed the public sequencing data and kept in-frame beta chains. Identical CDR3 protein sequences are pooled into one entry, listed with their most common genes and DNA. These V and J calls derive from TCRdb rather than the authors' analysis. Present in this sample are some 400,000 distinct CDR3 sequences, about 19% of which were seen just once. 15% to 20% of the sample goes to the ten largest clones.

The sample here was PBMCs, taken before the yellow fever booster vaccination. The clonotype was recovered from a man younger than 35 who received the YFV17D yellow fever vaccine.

Here is the DNA: TGCGCCAGCAGCCAACTTGAACAGGGGAGCTCTGGAAACACCATATATTTT. Its amino acids are CASSQLEQGSSGNTIYF. The sequence is built from TRBV4-1 and TRBJ1-3, and 7 junctional nucleotides match TRBD1. The germline V and J ends show losses of 2 bases and 0 bases respectively, and no gene match explains 7 bases of the junction. Spanning cysteine to phenylalanine, the CDR3 consists of 17 amino acids. Only the CDR3 part of the read is kept: 51 bases, read in frame from the first base. Per the germline V gene, MGHRA is the CDR1 and YSYEKL is the CDR2.